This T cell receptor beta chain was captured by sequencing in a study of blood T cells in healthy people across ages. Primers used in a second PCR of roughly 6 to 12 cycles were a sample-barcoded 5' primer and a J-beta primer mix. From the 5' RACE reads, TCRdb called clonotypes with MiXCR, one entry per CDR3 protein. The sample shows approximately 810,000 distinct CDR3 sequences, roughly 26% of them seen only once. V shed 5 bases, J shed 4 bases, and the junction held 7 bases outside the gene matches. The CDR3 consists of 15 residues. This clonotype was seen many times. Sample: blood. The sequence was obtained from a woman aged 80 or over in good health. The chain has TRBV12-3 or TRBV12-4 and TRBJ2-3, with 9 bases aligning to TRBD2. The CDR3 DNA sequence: TGTGCCAGCAGTCTCGGACTAGCGATGGCAGATACGCAGTATTTT. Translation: CASSLGLAMADTQYF.